These T cell receptor beta chains were read from a single sample in a study of blood T cell repertoires in COVID-19. Sequenced by immunoSEQ multiplex PCR; TCRdb stores in-frame clones only, minus some. Of some 250,000 clones in the sample, approximately 85% were seen once. The specimen was PBMCs or T cells enriched from blood (not recorded which). The receptors originated from a woman between 45 and 65 years old who had recovered from COVID-19. The CDR3 runs from the conserved cysteine through the conserved F or W. A D gene is named only where the DNA matches it firmly. Some rows have no size entry. The others give once, few or many, or a class for an expanded clone.

j_gene: TRBJ2-3
v_gene: TRBV7-9
abundance: NA
d_gene: NA
CDR3aa: CASRTSTDTQYF
CDR3nt: TGTGCCAGCAGAACAAGCACAGATACGCAGTATTTT

j_gene: TRBJ2-5
v_gene: TRBV11-3
abundance: once
d_gene: NA
CDR3aa: CASSLEASETQYF
CDR3nt: TGTGCCAGCAGCTTAGAAGCGTCCGAGACCCAGTACTTC

j_gene: TRBJ1-2
v_gene: TRBV5-6
abundance: NA
d_gene: NA
CDR3aa: CASSLEDYQYGYTF
CDR3nt: TGTGCCAGCAGCTTGGAGGACTATCAATATGGCTACACCTTC

j_gene: TRBJ1-3
v_gene: TRBV19
abundance: NA
d_gene: NA
CDR3aa: CASSIDLEGSKNRNTIYF
CDR3nt: TGTGCCAGTAGTATAGATCTAGAGGGTAGTAAAAACCGAAACACCATATATTTT

j_gene: TRBJ2-7
v_gene: TRBV7-9
abundance: NA
d_gene: TRBD2
CDR3aa: CASSSTTGTSGSYEQYF
CDR3nt: TGTGCCAGCAGCTCCACGACCGGGACTAGCGGCTCCTACGAGCAGTACTTC

j_gene: TRBJ2-7
v_gene: TRBV7-9
abundance: NA
d_gene: TRBD2
CDR3aa: CASSDGTSAYEQYF
CDR3nt: TGTGCCAGCAGCGACGGGACTAGCGCCTACGAGCAGTACTTC

j_gene: TRBJ2-1
v_gene: TRBV11-2
abundance: NA
d_gene: TRBD2
CDR3aa: CASSRSGRSYNEQFF
CDR3nt: TGTGCCAGCAGCCGTAGCGGGAGAAGTTACAATGAGCAGTTCTTC

j_gene: TRBJ2-3
v_gene: TRBV24-1
abundance: NA
d_gene: TRBD2
CDR3aa: CATSASSGRSRTDTQYF
CDR3nt: TGTGCCACCAGTGCTTCCAGCGGGAGGTCCCGCACAGATACGCAGTATTTT

j_gene: TRBJ2-3
v_gene: TRBV27
abundance: NA
d_gene: NA
CDR3aa: CASSLRRPRNTDTQYF
CDR3nt: TGTGCCAGCAGTTTGCGGAGGCCCAGAAACACAGATACGCAGTATTTT

j_gene: TRBJ2-1
v_gene: TRBV9
abundance: NA
d_gene: TRBD2
CDR3aa: CASSPRLAGVEQFF
CDR3nt: TGTGCCAGCAGCCCCAGACTAGCGGGAGTTGAGCAGTTCTTC

j_gene: TRBJ2-1
v_gene: TRBV7-9
abundance: NA
d_gene: TRBD1
CDR3aa: CASSARDRDGNEQFF
CDR3nt: TGTGCCAGCAGCGCCCGGGACAGGGATGGCAATGAGCAGTTCTTC

j_gene: TRBJ1-1
v_gene: TRBV5-4
abundance: NA
d_gene: NA
CDR3aa: CASSGTSGGNTEAFF
CDR3nt: TGTGCCAGCAGCGGAACTTCCGGGGGGAACACTGAAGCTTTCTTT

j_gene: TRBJ2-3
v_gene: TRBV4-1
abundance: once
d_gene: TRBD2
CDR3aa: CASSQGIGGGGTDTQYF
CDR3nt: TGCGCCAGCAGCCAAGGAATCGGGGGGGGCGGCACAGATACGCAGTATTTT

j_gene: TRBJ2-7
v_gene: TRBV5-1
abundance: NA
d_gene: TRBD1
CDR3aa: CASSRAWTGAYEQYF
CDR3nt: TGCGCCAGCAGCCGGGCCTGGACAGGGGCCTACGAGCAGTACTTC

j_gene: TRBJ2-1
v_gene: TRBV24-1
abundance: NA
d_gene: TRBD2
CDR3aa: CATSDYGTSGTNEQFF
CDR3nt: TGTGCCACCAGTGATTACGGGACTAGCGGTACTAATGAGCAGTTCTTC

j_gene: TRBJ2-5
v_gene: TRBV10-2
abundance: NA
d_gene: NA
CDR3aa: CASSEGTALVRATQYF
CDR3nt: TGCGCCAGCAGTGAGGGTACAGCCTTGGTTCGCGCGACCCAGTACTTC

j_gene: TRBJ1-4
v_gene: TRBV5-1
abundance: few
d_gene: NA
CDR3aa: CASSLEGGHSNEKLFF
CDR3nt: TGCGCCAGCAGCTTGGAGGGGGGGCATAGTAATGAAAAACTGTTTTTT

j_gene: TRBJ2-7
v_gene: TRBV6-1
abundance: NA
d_gene: NA
CDR3aa: CASSEAGAVPGEQYF
CDR3nt: TGTGCCAGCAGTGAAGCGGGGGCAGTGCCGGGAGAGCAGTACTTC

j_gene: TRBJ1-5
v_gene: TRBV28
abundance: NA
d_gene: TRBD1
CDR3aa: CATDRSFDSNQPQHF
CDR3nt: TGTGCTACGGACAGGAGTTTTGATAGCAATCAGCCCCAGCATTTT

j_gene: TRBJ2-3
v_gene: TRBV13
abundance: NA
d_gene: NA
CDR3aa: CASSVRGTDTQYF
CDR3nt: TGTGCCAGCAGCGTTCGGGGCACAGATACGCAGTATTTT

j_gene: TRBJ1-6
v_gene: TRBV7-9
abundance: NA
d_gene: TRBD1
CDR3aa: CASSPGQAPSSPLHF
CDR3nt: TGTGCCAGCAGCCCGGGACAGGCACCTTCTTCACCCCTCCACTTT

j_gene: TRBJ2-7
v_gene: TRBV28
abundance: few
d_gene: TRBD1
CDR3aa: CASSPPGTGAYEQYF
CDR3nt: TGTGCCAGCAGTCCCCCCGGGACAGGGGCCTACGAGCAGTACTTC

j_gene: TRBJ2-5
v_gene: TRBV5-1
abundance: once
d_gene: TRBD1
CDR3aa: CASSYSTGGKETQYF
CDR3nt: TGCGCCAGCAGCTACTCCACAGGGGGCAAAGAGACCCAGTACTTC

j_gene: TRBJ2-7
v_gene: TRBV2
abundance: NA
d_gene: TRBD2
CDR3aa: CASSRLAGGGEQYF
CDR3nt: TGTGCCAGCAGTCGACTAGCGGGAGGGGGGGAGCAGTACTTC

j_gene: TRBJ1-1
v_gene: TRBV2
abundance: NA
d_gene: NA
CDR3aa: CASSETRRGGNTEAFF
CDR3nt: TGTGCCAGCAGTGAGACCCGTCGGGGAGGGAACACTGAAGCTTTCTTT

j_gene: TRBJ1-5
v_gene: TRBV18
abundance: NA
d_gene: NA
CDR3aa: CASSPFSRDTRHSNQPQHF
CDR3nt: TGTGCCAGCTCACCATTTTCCCGGGACACCCGTCATAGCAATCAGCCCCAGCATTTT

j_gene: TRBJ2-2
v_gene: TRBV5-1
abundance: NA
d_gene: TRBD1
CDR3aa: CATNLQGSNTGELFF
CDR3nt: TGCGCCACCAACCTACAGGGGTCGAACACCGGGGAGCTGTTTTTT

j_gene: TRBJ1-2
v_gene: TRBV19
abundance: once
d_gene: NA
CDR3aa: CASSINTVYGYTF
CDR3nt: TGTGCCAGTAGTATAAACACAGTTTATGGCTACACCTTC

j_gene: TRBJ1-2
v_gene: TRBV3-1/TRBV3-2
abundance: once
d_gene: TRBD1
CDR3aa: CASSQDQGTGGRYGYTF
CDR3nt: TGTGCCAGCAGCCAAGATCAGGGGACAGGGGGCCGGTATGGCTACACCTTC

j_gene: TRBJ2-3
v_gene: TRBV11-2
abundance: NA
d_gene: NA
CDR3aa: CASSLESGADTQYF
CDR3nt: TGTGCCAGCAGCTTAGAATCGGGAGCAGATACGCAGTATTTT

j_gene: TRBJ2-7
v_gene: TRBV7-9
abundance: NA
d_gene: NA
CDR3aa: CASSSGLVDEQYF
CDR3nt: TGTGCCAGCAGCTCCGGTTTGGTTGACGAGCAGTACTTC

j_gene: TRBJ1-1
v_gene: TRBV28
abundance: NA
d_gene: NA
CDR3aa: CANKGIQATEAFF
CDR3nt: TGTGCCAACAAGGGGATACAGGCCACTGAAGCTTTCTTT

j_gene: TRBJ1-2
v_gene: TRBV15
abundance: NA
d_gene: TRBD1
CDR3aa: CATSNPTGVGGYTF
CDR3nt: TGTGCCACCAGCAATCCGACAGGGGTGGGAGGCTACACCTTC

j_gene: TRBJ1-2
v_gene: TRBV6-4
abundance: NA
d_gene: TRBD1
CDR3aa: CASSDSDRVGYGYTF
CDR3nt: TGTGCCAGCAGTGACTCAGACAGGGTGGGCTATGGCTACACCTTC

j_gene: TRBJ2-5
v_gene: TRBV2
abundance: NA
d_gene: NA
CDR3aa: CASSVRRVETQYF
CDR3nt: TGTGCCAGCAGTGTGAGGAGGGTAGAGACCCAGTACTTC

j_gene: TRBJ1-5
v_gene: TRBV19
abundance: NA
d_gene: NA
CDR3aa: CASSSRDSNQPQHF
CDR3nt: TGTGCCAGTAGTTCCAGGGATAGCAATCAGCCCCAGCATTTT

j_gene: TRBJ1-5
v_gene: TRBV9
abundance: once
d_gene: TRBD1
CDR3aa: CASSGAGGQPQHF
CDR3nt: TGTGCCAGCAGCGGGGCAGGGGGTCAGCCCCAGCATTTT

j_gene: TRBJ2-2
v_gene: TRBV27
abundance: NA
d_gene: TRBD1
CDR3aa: CASSLFWVGQGSTGELFF
CDR3nt: TGTGCCAGCAGTTTATTTTGGGTGGGACAGGGGAGCACCGGGGAGCTGTTTTTT

j_gene: TRBJ1-3
v_gene: TRBV18
abundance: NA
d_gene: NA
CDR3aa: CASFLSSGNTIYF
CDR3nt: TGTGCCAGCTTTTTGAGCTCTGGAAACACCATATATTTT

j_gene: TRBJ2-1
v_gene: TRBV7-9
abundance: NA
d_gene: NA
CDR3aa: CASSRISQGYNEQFF
CDR3nt: TGTGCCAGCAGTCGTATCTCCCAGGGTTACAATGAGCAGTTCTTC

j_gene: TRBJ2-1
v_gene: TRBV7-6
abundance: once
d_gene: NA
CDR3aa: CASSLVTWGQYNEQFF
CDR3nt: TGTGCCAGCAGCTTAGTAACATGGGGGCAATACAATGAGCAGTTCTTC

j_gene: TRBJ2-1
v_gene: TRBV19
abundance: NA
d_gene: NA
CDR3aa: CASTPGGLLGNEQFF
CDR3nt: TGTGCCAGTACCCCCGGGGGGCTCCTTGGCAATGAGCAGTTCTTC

j_gene: TRBJ1-2
v_gene: TRBV9
abundance: NA
d_gene: NA
CDR3aa: CASSVGQAANYGYTF
CDR3nt: TGTGCCAGCAGCGTAGGGCAGGCAGCTAACTATGGCTACACCTTC

j_gene: TRBJ1-1
v_gene: TRBV5-1
abundance: NA
d_gene: NA
CDR3aa: CASSLWGEGMNTEAFF
CDR3nt: TGCGCCAGCAGCTTGTGGGGAGAGGGTATGAACACTGAAGCTTTCTTT

j_gene: TRBJ2-7
v_gene: TRBV7-6
abundance: NA
d_gene: TRBD1
CDR3aa: CASSLRQGEIYEQYF
CDR3nt: TGTGCCAGCAGCTTACGACAGGGGGAAATATACGAGCAGTACTTC

j_gene: TRBJ1-2
v_gene: TRBV30
abundance: NA
d_gene: NA
CDR3aa: CAGELRGVGYGYTF
CDR3nt: TGTGCCGGGGAGCTCCGGGGGGTTGGCTATGGCTACACCTTC

j_gene: TRBJ1-4
v_gene: TRBV3-1/TRBV3-2
abundance: NA
d_gene: NA
CDR3aa: CASGSRGNEKLFF
CDR3nt: TGTGCCAGCGGTTCCAGGGGCAATGAAAAACTGTTTTTT

j_gene: TRBJ2-3
v_gene: TRBV19
abundance: NA
d_gene: TRBD2
CDR3aa: CASSVRTSGRTDTQYF
CDR3nt: TGTGCCAGTAGTGTGCGGACTAGCGGGCGCACAGATACGCAGTATTTT

j_gene: TRBJ2-7
v_gene: TRBV5-1
abundance: once
d_gene: TRBD2
CDR3aa: CASSFGSGSRSDEQYF
CDR3nt: TGCGCCAGCAGCTTTGGTAGCGGGAGTAGGTCGGACGAGCAGTACTTC

j_gene: TRBJ2-1
v_gene: TRBV29-1
abundance: few
d_gene: NA
CDR3aa: CSVGWTGEQFF
CDR3nt: TGCAGCGTTGGGTGGACGGGGGAGCAGTTCTTC

j_gene: TRBJ2-2
v_gene: TRBV5-1
abundance: NA
d_gene: NA
CDR3aa: CASRSGQTGELFF
CDR3nt: TGCGCCAGCAGATCTGGACAGACCGGGGAGCTGTTTTTT

j_gene: TRBJ2-1
v_gene: TRBV28
abundance: once
d_gene: NA
CDR3aa: CASSFRVEGQPLNEQFF
CDR3nt: TGTGCCAGCAGTTTTAGGGTGGAAGGACAGCCTTTGAATGAGCAGTTCTTC